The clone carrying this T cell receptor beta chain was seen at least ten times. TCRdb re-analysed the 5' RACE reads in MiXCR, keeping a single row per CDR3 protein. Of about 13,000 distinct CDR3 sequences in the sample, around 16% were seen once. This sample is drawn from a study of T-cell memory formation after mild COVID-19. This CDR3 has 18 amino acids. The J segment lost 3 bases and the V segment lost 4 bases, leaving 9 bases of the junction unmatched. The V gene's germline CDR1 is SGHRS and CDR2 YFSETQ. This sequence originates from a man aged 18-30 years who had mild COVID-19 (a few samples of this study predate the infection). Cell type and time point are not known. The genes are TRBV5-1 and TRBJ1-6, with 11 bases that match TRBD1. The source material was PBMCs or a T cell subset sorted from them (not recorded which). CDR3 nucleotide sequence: TGCGCCAGCAGCCTACCGGGACAGGGGGAAGACTATAATTCACCCCTCCACTTT. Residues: CASSLPGQGEDYNSPLHF.